These 18 T cell receptor beta chains originate from one sample sequenced in a study of blood T cell repertoires in COVID-19. TCRdb's copy holds only in-frame clones and misses some; the assay was immunoSEQ multiplex PCR. Among about 400,000 clones listed, more than 80% were seen once. The specimen was peripheral blood. These receptors all stem from a woman aged 30 to 39 with active or convalescent COVID-19.

The CDR3 here is CAGGQAGYTF. Written as DNA, the CDR3 is TGTGCCGGAGGACAGGCGGGCTACACCTTC. The chain combines TRBV2 with TRBJ1-2; 7 nucleotides align to TRBD1. The germline V gene encodes CDR1 SNHLY and CDR2 FYNNEI. The CDR3 is made up of 10 amino acids. V trimming: 11 bases; J trimming: 8 bases; junction bases outside the gene matches: 5.

This chain uses TRBV7-7 with TRBJ2-1, with 12 bases that match TRBD2. V shed 3 bases, J shed 6 bases, and the junction held 6 bases outside the gene matches. There are 16 residues in the CDR3. The germline V gene encodes CDR1 SSHAT and CDR2 FNYEAQ (reference sequence). As DNA, the CDR3 is TGTGCCAGCAGCTTGGATCTAGCGGGGGGGCGCAATGAGCAGTTCTTC. Translation: CASSLDLAGGRNEQFF.

This chain joins TRBV19 and TRBJ2-1, with TRBD2 identical over 13 bases. CDR3 length: 17 residues. The junction had 12 bases not matched to a gene; V was cut back by 4 bases and J by 9 bases. CDR1 is LNHDA, CDR2 SQIVND, per germline (reference sequence). The CDR3 nucleotides are TGTGCCAGTAGTAGGAGAGTTGGGACTAGCGGGATAGTTGAGCAGTTCTTC. Protein product: CASSRRVGTSGIVEQFF.

The chain couples TRBV7-6 to TRBJ2-7; 7 nucleotides align to TRBD2. J gave up 4 bases and V 5 bases, and 14 bases lay outside the gene matches. This CDR3 comprises 16 residues. Germline V gene lookup returns CDR1 SGHVS and CDR2 FNYEAQ. CDR3 residues: CASSTREGLGAYEQYF. Here the CDR3 DNA reads TGTGCCAGCAGCACCCGGGAAGGACTAGGAGCTTACGAGCAGTACTTC.

The chain joins TRBV6-5 to TRBJ2-7; D might be TRBD1 (5 bases). CDR3 length: 13 amino acids. V lost 9 bases, J lost 2 bases, and 14 bases lay in between. From germline, CDR1 is MNHEY and CDR2 SVGAGI. CDR3 sequence reads: CASNRDSAYEQYF. The CDR3 DNA reads as TGTGCCAGTAATCGAGACAGTGCCTACGAGCAGTACTTC.

The chain's CDR3 is CAISGLAGGGEQYF. The CDR3 DNA reads TGTGCCATCAGCGGGCTAGCGGGAGGGGGTGAGCAGTACTTC. The V call is TRBV10-3, the J call TRBJ2-7; 12 bases are shared with TRBD2. Germline CDR1 is ENHRY and CDR2 is SYGVKD. There are 14 residues in the CDR3. V was pared by 6 bases and J by 7 bases, with 7 bases of the junction left unmatched.

This chain connects TRBV10-3 to TRBJ1-5; 9 bases line up with TRBD1. The germline gives CDR1 ENHRY, CDR2 SYGVKD. The CDR3 spans 16 residues. V dropped 3 bases and J dropped 0; count of bases not matched to a gene: 3. CDR3 region: CAISDQTGGSNQPQHF. CDR3 DNA sequence: TGTGCCATCAGTGATCAGACAGGGGGTAGCAATCAGCCCCAGCATTTT.

The chain has TRBV5-1 and TRBJ1-6, with D maybe TRBD1 (5 bases). The CDR3 consists of 13 residues. Trimming pared 5 bases from V and 6 bases from J, leaving 9 bases between. Germline CDR1 SGHRS, CDR2 YFSETQ. This chain's CDR3 is CASRRDGNSPLHF. The CDR3 nucleotides read TGCGCCAGCAGGCGGGACGGTAATTCACCCCTCCACTTT.

The chain joins TRBV28 to TRBJ1-1; the D gene is possibly TRBD1 (5 bases). This CDR3 contains 14 residues. Per germline, CDR1 MDHEN and CDR2 SYDVKM. Trimming took 6 bases from V and 1 from J, leaving 12 bases between them. CDR3 in DNA: TGTGCCAGCAGGGACGTCGACAGGAACACTGAAGCTTTCTTT. The encoded protein is CASRDVDRNTEAFF.

The chain uses TRBV6-2 or TRBV6-3 and TRBJ2-2; 7 bases match TRBD2. From germline, CDR1 is MNHEY and CDR2 SVGEGT. The J segment lost 4 bases and the V segment lost 0 bases, leaving 5 bases of the junction unmatched. The CDR3 is made up of 16 amino acids. The DNA of the CDR3 is TGTGCCAGCAGTTACTCGGCGGGAGAGGTCACCGGGGAGCTGTTTTTT. It specifies CASSYSAGEVTGELFF.

This chain joins TRBV19 and TRBJ1-2; D is unclear. Per germline, CDR1 LNHDA and CDR2 SQIVND (reference sequence). The CDR3 covers 15 residues. The V end lost 10 bases, the J end lost 2 bases, and 20 bases lay between the germline ends. The CDR3 spells CATNGGSKSNYGYTF. The CDR3 DNA reads TGTGCCACGAATGGAGGTTCCAAGTCCAACTATGGCTACACCTTC.

The chain couples TRBV6-5 to TRBJ1-2; perhaps TRBD1 as D (5 bases). The CDR3 has 15 amino acids. Looked up from germline, CDR1 is MNHEY and CDR2 is SVGAGI. V was trimmed by 2 bases and J by 8 bases, leaving 18 bases between them. This CDR3 is CASSYAGQATGGYTF. The DNA for the CDR3 is TGTGCCAGCAGTTACGCGGGGCAGGCCACCGGGGGCTACACCTTC.

This clone was recorded a few times. V is TRBV28 and J is TRBJ2-2; D might be TRBD2 (5 bases). V lost 3 bases and J 4 bases, leaving 12 bases between the germline ends. Germline CDR1 reads MDHEN; CDR2 reads SYDVKM. CDR3 length: 15 amino acids. Written as DNA, the CDR3 is TGTGCCAGCAGTTTGGAGGACCGGGTCACCGGGGAGCTGTTTTTT. Translation gives CASSLEDRVTGELFF.

J is TRBJ2-3 and V is TRBV27; 11 positions match TRBD2. The J segment lost 2 bases and the V segment lost 4 bases, leaving 8 bases of the junction unmatched. Germline CDR1 MNHEY, CDR2 SMNVEV (reference sequence). There are 17 residues in the CDR3. The DNA of the CDR3 is TGTGCCAGCAGTTCGACTAGCGGGACGGGCGTCACAGATACGCAGTATTTT. Translating gives CASSSTSGTGVTDTQYF.

V usage is TRBV6-6 and J usage is TRBJ1-4, with D tentatively TRBD1 (6 bases). The germline V gene encodes CDR1 MNHNY and CDR2 SVGAGI (reference sequence). Trimming took 7 bases from V and 4 from J, leaving 13 bases between them. The CDR3 consists of 14 residues. CDR3 in DNA: TGTGCCAGCACAACAGGGAACCTTAATGAAAAACTGTTTTTT. It specifies CASTTGNLNEKLFF.

This chain joins TRBV6-5 and TRBJ1-1; TRBD1 matches 8 bases. Germline V gene lookup returns CDR1 MNHEY and CDR2 SVGAGI. This CDR3 region has 13 residues. Trimming at V came to 7 bases and at J to 2 bases, leaving 3 bases not matched to a gene. CDR3 in amino acids: CASTGGANTEAFF. The CDR3 region has the DNA TGTGCCAGCACAGGGGGCGCAAACACTGAAGCTTTCTTT.

The V call is TRBV7-9, the J call TRBJ2-7; 8 bases agree with TRBD2. Germline V gene data show CDR1 as SEHNR and CDR2 as FQNEAQ (reference sequence). Losses at the gene ends were 3 bases for V and 5 bases for J; bases not matched to a gene: 9. This CDR3 spans 15 amino acids. The CDR3 reads CASSLVLAGRNEQYF. The DNA for the CDR3 is TGTGCCAGCAGCTTGGTTCTAGCGGGCCGCAACGAGCAGTACTTC.

V is TRBV6-5 and J is TRBJ2-7, with D perhaps TRBD1 (6 bases). Germline V gives CDR1 MNHEY, CDR2 SVGAGI. The V end lost 5 bases, the J end lost 2 bases, and 16 bases lay between the germline ends. This CDR3 contains 15 residues. This CDR3 is CASSPRTAGTYEQYF. Written as DNA, the CDR3 is TGTGCCAGCAGTCCGAGGACAGCTGGGACCTACGAGCAGTACTTC.